These 20 T cell receptor beta chains were sequenced from one sample in a study of blood T cell repertoires in COVID-19 (dated by TCRdb to about 2020). The method was the immunoSEQ multiplex PCR assay. This immuneACCESS table, as held by TCRdb, lists in-frame sequences with V and J called but not all clones. Of the missing ones, under half trace to an unresolved V gene in checked studies; the others have no known cause. This sample gives roughly 170,000 clones in total; approximately 85% of them show up just once. The ten top clones hold around 1.2% of the sample. Sequenced material: peripheral blood. Receptors originate from a man in his sixties who had recovered from COVID-19.

The chain recombines TRBV19 with TRBJ2-2; TRBD1 aligns across 7 bases. The CDR3 spans 13 residues. The V gene end was trimmed by 5 bases and the J gene end by 7 bases; junction bases not matched to a gene: 4. Germline values: CDR1 LNHDA, CDR2 SQIVND (reference sequence). CDR3 sequence reads: CASSPQGIGELFF. CDR3 nucleotides: TGTGCCAGTAGTCCACAGGGGATCGGGGAGCTGTTTTTT. The whole variable domain, filled in from reference TRBV19 and TRBJ2-2, reads DGGITQSPKYLFRKEGQNVTLSCEQNLNHDAMYWYRQDPGQGLRLIYYSQIVNDFQKGDIAEGYSVSREKKESFPLTVTSAQKNPTAFYLCASSPQGIGELFFGEGSRLTVL.

The CDR3 DNA sequence: TGTGCCAGCACCCGGACAGGGAGGTCCACCGGGGAGCTGTTTTTT. Protein product: CASTRTGRSTGELFF. The chain combines TRBV6-5 with TRBJ2-2; 8 bases are a match to TRBD1. V shed 7 bases and J 4 bases; nucleotides not matched to a gene: 8. The CDR3 loop spans 15 amino acids. From germline, CDR1 is MNHEY and CDR2 SVGAGI.

This clone showed up just a few times. The chain combines TRBV24-1 with TRBJ2-5; 8 bases align to TRBD1. Trimming cost V 4 bases and J 7 bases; bases outside gene matches: 7. The CDR3 consists of 14 residues. Germline V CDR1 and CDR2: KGHDR, SFDVKD. For the CDR3, the DNA is TGTGCCACCAGTGACCCCGGACAGGGTGGGACCCAGTACTTC. Translation: CATSDPGQGGTQYF.

This rearrangement joins TRBV24-1 to TRBJ1-2, with 9 positions matching TRBD1. Germline V gene lookup returns CDR1 KGHDR and CDR2 SFDVKD. The CDR3 loop spans 15 amino acids. With 4 bases clipped from V and 4 bases from J, the junction kept 6 bases outside the gene matches. This CDR3 reads CATSEGQGTRYGYTF. CDR3 bases: TGTGCCACCAGTGAGGGACAGGGAACTCGCTATGGCTACACCTTC.

The chain joins TRBV9 to TRBJ2-2; 8 bases align to TRBD1. V trimming: 0 bases; J trimming: 2 bases; junction bases outside the gene matches: 9. The germline V gene encodes CDR1 SGDLS and CDR2 YYNGEE. The CDR3 is 18 residues long. The CDR3 DNA reads as TGTGCCAGCAGCGTAGAGCACAGGGGGTCAGGCAACACCGGGGAGCTGTTTTTT. This encodes CASSVEHRGSGNTGELFF.

The rearrangement links TRBV10-3 to TRBJ1-2; D possibly corresponds to TRBD1 (5 bases). The CDR3 is made up of 13 amino acids. V lost 3 bases, J lost 8 bases, and 13 bases lay in between. The germline V gene encodes CDR1 ENHRY and CDR2 SYGVKD. The CDR3 DNA sequence: TGTGCCATCAGTGAAGGACACGTCGGAGGCTACACCTTC. Residues: CAISEGHVGGYTF.

J is TRBJ1-2 and V is TRBV19; D may be TRBD1 (5 bases). Germline loops: CDR1 LNHDA, CDR2 SQIVND (reference sequence). The V end was cut by 9 bases, the J end by 0 bases, with 14 bases between. This CDR3 has 14 amino acids. The CDR3 DNA sequence: TGTGCCAGCCTCCGGACAAGCTCTAACTATGGCTACACCTTC. Encoded protein: CASLRTSSNYGYTF.

Concerning this clone: One junction end does not reproduce the germline sequence, and a read error may be involved. The J gene is TRBJ1-2, the V gene TRBV6-2 or TRBV6-3; D gene ambiguous. Germline CDR1 MNHEY, CDR2 SVGEGT. This CDR3 has 12 amino acids. CDR3 in DNA: TGTGCCAGCAGCCTCGAAGCGGGCCTTACCAGCTTC. It specifies CASSLEAGLTSF.

CDR3 residues: CASSETESNQPQHF. CDR3 coding DNA: TGTGCCAGCAGTGAAACTGAGAGCAATCAGCCCCAGCATTTT. V usage is TRBV2 and J usage is TRBJ1-5; D gene ambiguous. CDR1 is SNHLY and CDR2 is FYNNEI in the germline V gene. The CDR3 has 14 amino acids. The V and J ends lost 2 bases and 1 base respectively, with 6 bases between them.

The chain is built from TRBV5-1 and TRBJ2-1, with 12 nucleotides matching TRBD1. Germline V gene sequence: CDR1 SGHRS, CDR2 YFSETQ. With 4 bases clipped from V and 7 bases from J, the junction kept 6 bases outside the gene matches. The CDR3 sequence is 15 residues long. The CDR3 protein is CASSKGQGAQNEQFF. CDR3 in DNA: TGCGCCAGCAGCAAGGGACAGGGGGCGCAGAATGAGCAGTTCTTC. Together with reference TRBV5-1 and TRBJ2-1, the CDR3 gives the full variable domain: KAGVTQTPRYLIKTRGQQVTLSCSPISGHRSVSWYQQTPGQGLQFLFEYFSETQRNKGNFPGRFSGRQFSNSRSEMNVSTLELGDSALYLCASSKGQGAQNEQFFGPGTRLTVL.

This clone was recorded only once. V gene TRBV11-2 combines with J gene TRBJ1-1, with 8 positions matching TRBD1. The length of the CDR3 is 13 residues. CDR1 and CDR2 from the germline V gene are SGHAT and FQNNGV. J was trimmed by 8 bases and V by 3 bases; bases with no gene match: 5. The CDR3 coding sequence is TGTGCCAGCAGCTTGGGGACAGGTTCCGAAGCTTTCTTT. This sequence encodes CASSLGTGSEAFF.

This chain connects TRBV24-1 to TRBJ2-3; no firm D call. The V gene's germline CDR1 is KGHDR and CDR2 SFDVKD. V was pared by 10 bases and J by 1 base, with 5 bases between. There are 11 residues in the CDR3. The CDR3 DNA is TGTGCCACGTCAGGCACAGATACGCAGTATTTT. It encodes CATSGTDTQYF.

The gene calls are TRBV5-1 and TRBJ1-5; no firm D call. The length of the CDR3 is 13 residues. CDR1 and CDR2 (germline): SGHRS, YFSETQ. Trimming pared 3 bases from V and 7 bases from J, leaving 11 bases between. CDR3 bases: TGCGCCAGCAGCTACCTCGACATCCAGCCCCAGCATTTT. It specifies CASSYLDIQPQHF.

The V gene is TRBV6-6, the J gene TRBJ2-7; possible D gene TRBD1, 5 bases. The V end lost 6 bases, the J end lost 5 bases, and 20 bases lay between the germline ends. This CDR3 is built from 15 residues. The V gene's germline CDR1 is MNHNY and CDR2 SVGAGI (reference sequence). CDR3 residues: CASSRTANVGHEQYF. In nucleotides, the CDR3 is TGTGCCAGCAGCCGGACGGCGAACGTGGGGCACGAGCAGTACTTC.

V usage is TRBV7-2 and J usage is TRBJ2-7; 11 bases agree with TRBD1. In germline, CDR1 is SGHTA, CDR2 FQGNSA. The CDR3 sequence is 15 residues long. Trimming cost V 1 base and J 4 bases; bases outside gene matches: 3. The CDR3 region has the DNA TGTGCCAGCAGCTTAGGGGGACAGGGGGTTTACGAGCAGTACTTC. It codes for CASSLGGQGVYEQYF.

This clone was observed once. The chain couples TRBV18 to TRBJ1-1, with 10 nucleotides matching TRBD1. This CDR3 spans 15 amino acids. Germline trimming cut 4 bases from V and 3 bases from J; bases unmatched to any gene: 5. From germline, CDR1 is KGHSH and CDR2 LQKENI. CDR3 sequence (DNA): TGTGCCAGCTCACTACGACAGGGGGCCGACACTGAAGCTTTCTTT. Its protein is CASSLRQGADTEAFF.

The chain couples TRBV13 to TRBJ2-3; D is possibly TRBD2 (6 bases). Trimming removed 0 bases from V and 0 bases from J, with 10 bases in between. The germline V gene encodes CDR1 PRHDT and CDR2 FYEKMQ (reference sequence). This CDR3 has 16 residues. In nucleotides, the CDR3 is TGTGCCAGCAGCTTAGGCGGGGGACCTAGCACAGATACGCAGTATTTT. This codes for CASSLGGGPSTDTQYF.

In this sample, this clone turned up a few times. Other nucleotide sequences in the sample specify the same CDR3. The V and J genes are TRBV6-5 and TRBJ2-7; possibly TRBD2 for D (6 bases). Germline V gene data show CDR1 as MNHEY and CDR2 as SVGAGI. Trimming removed 0 bases from V and 3 bases from J, with 6 bases in between. The CDR3 length is 13 residues. CDR3 sequence reads: CASSYSRGYEQYF. The DNA of the CDR3 is TGTGCCAGCAGTTACTCGCGGGGCTACGAGCAGTACTTC.

V usage is TRBV27 and J usage is TRBJ1-2, with a tentative D call TRBD1 (6 bases). V gave up 2 bases and J gave up 8 bases, with 24 bases separating them. Germline V gene lookup returns CDR1 MNHEY and CDR2 SMNVEV (reference sequence). The CDR3 sequence is 17 residues long. The CDR3 region has the DNA TGTGCCAGCAGTTTAAGGGGGTCAGGGGATCTGGAGCTCGGCTACACCTTC. Its protein is CASSLRGSGDLELGYTF.

This clone was found once. V is TRBV7-3 and J is TRBJ2-7; D may be TRBD1 (6 bases). Trimming removed 2 bases from V and 4 bases from J, with 15 bases in between. Germline CDR1 SGHTA, CDR2 FQGTGA. The CDR3 totals 15 residues. The CDR3 sequence: CASSLSPGTPYEQYF. DNA for the CDR3: TGTGCCAGCAGCTTATCCCCCGGGACACCATACGAGCAGTACTTC.